These 14 T cell receptor beta chains share one sample of origin, sequenced in a study of T-cell reconstitution after alpha-beta-depleted transplantation in children. Unique molecular identifiers were used in preparing the TCRbeta library. From the PCR reads, TCRdb called clonotypes with MiXCR, one entry per CDR3 protein. The sample consists of 90,000 to 130,000 distinct CDR3 sequences, around 10% of them appearing once. Sequencing used PBMCs, obtained before TCRalphabeta/CD19-depleted stem cell transplant. The source of these receptors is a boy aged 2 to 10 with acute lymphoblastic leukemia, due to receive a stem cell transplant.

This clonotype was found many times. The genes are TRBV27 and TRBJ1-5, with TRBD1 as a possible D gene (5 bases). Germline V lookup: CDR1 MNHEY, CDR2 SMNVEV (reference sequence). Trimming took 3 bases from V and 3 from J, leaving 15 bases between them. The CDR3 length is 16 residues. The CDR3 DNA reads as TGTGCCAGCAGTTTGTCCGGGACCCTAAACAATCAGCCCCAGCATTTT. Translated, it gives CASSLSGTLNNQPQHF.

This clonotype was observed at least ten times. The rearrangement links TRBV12-3 or TRBV12-4 to TRBJ2-3; D remains unclear. The CDR3 spans 13 residues. The V end was cut by 7 bases, the J end by 2 bases, with 10 bases between. DNA for the CDR3: TGTGCCAGCATCCGTGGGGACACAGATACGCAGTATTTT. Protein: CASIRGDTDTQYF.

V and J are TRBV7-3 and TRBJ2-5, with D possibly being TRBD1 (6 bases). V lost 3 bases to trimming and J lost 2 bases, with 7 bases between them. Germline V gives CDR1 SGHTA, CDR2 FQGTGA. The CDR3 is 13 amino acids. The CDR3 DNA is TGTGCCAGCAGCTTCGACAGGCAAGAGACCCAGTACTTC. As protein: CASSFDRQETQYF.

The V call is TRBV20-1, the J call TRBJ2-2; D not resolved. Deletions cut 3 bases from V and 5 bases from J, with 13 bases between. The CDR3 totals 14 residues. In germline, CDR1 is DFQATT, CDR2 SNEGSKA (reference sequence). CDR3 DNA: TGCAGTGCTAGGTCGGGCCTCGGGACCGGGGAGCTGTTTTTT. Protein sequence: CSARSGLGTGELFF.

The chain joins TRBV20-1 to TRBJ1-2; D ambiguous. V was pared by 5 bases and J by 0 bases, with 16 bases between. Per germline, CDR1 DFQATT and CDR2 SNEGSKA (reference sequence). The CDR3 contains 15 residues. CDR3 DNA sequence: TGCAGTGCTCTCCCCCTCTACAAAGCTAACTATGGCTACACCTTC. Protein product: CSALPLYKANYGYTF.

The chain is built from TRBV15 and TRBJ2-1; D gene unclear. The CDR3 loop spans 11 amino acids. V was shortened by 3 bases and J by 8 bases, with 5 bases between the two germline ends. Germline CDR1 reads LNHNV; CDR2 reads YYDKDF (reference sequence). The CDR3: CATSRDDEQFF. DNA for the CDR3: TGTGCCACCAGCAGGGATGATGAGCAGTTCTTC.

CDR3 nucleotides: TGCAGTGCCTACAACAGGGGGCCAAGGAGCTCCTACAATGAGCAGTTCTTC. Its translation is CSAYNRGPRSSYNEQFF. The chain recombines TRBV20-1 with TRBJ2-1, with 9 bases identical to TRBD1. Germline V gives CDR1 DFQATT, CDR2 SNEGSKA (reference sequence). The trim removed 6 bases at V and 0 bases at J, leaving 12 bases unmatched. This CDR3 has 17 amino acids.

The chain combines TRBV7-2 with TRBJ2-1, with TRBD1 identical over 7 bases. CDR1 is SGHTA, CDR2 FQGNSA, per germline. Unmatched junction bases numbered 11, after V lost 5 bases and J lost 4 bases. The CDR3 extends over 16 amino acids. This CDR3 reads CASSPGQGQYYNEQFF. The CDR3 bases are TGTGCCAGCAGCCCCGGGCAGGGACAGTATTACAATGAGCAGTTCTTC. Looking up the rest from reference TRBV7-2 and TRBJ2-1 gives the full variable domain: GAGVSQSPSNKVTEKGKDVELRCDPISGHTALYWYRQSLGQGLEFLIYFQGNSAPDKSGLPSDRFSAERTGGSVSTLTIQRTQQEDSAVYLCASSPGQGQYYNEQFFGPGTRLTVL.

The rearrangement joins TRBV6-5 to TRBJ2-6, with 10 bases fitting TRBD2. There are 17 residues in the CDR3. From germline, CDR1 is MNHEY and CDR2 SVGAGI. V was clipped by 5 bases and J by 1 base; unmatched bases: 5. Here the CDR3 reads CASSSGREISGANVLTF. As DNA, the CDR3 is TGTGCCAGCAGTAGCGGGAGGGAAATTTCTGGGGCCAACGTCCTGACTTTC.

In its sample, this clonotype was seen a few times. The chain is built from TRBV20-1 and TRBJ2-5, with D maybe TRBD1 (5 bases). This CDR3 has 13 amino acids. Trimming left V 6 bases short and J 5 bases short, with 16 bases between. CDR1 is DFQATT and CDR2 is SNEGSKA in the germline V gene (reference sequence). The CDR3 protein is CSAQSGAAETQYF. For the CDR3, the DNA is TGCAGTGCACAGAGTGGGGCGGCTGAGACCCAGTACTTC.

This clonotype was found a few times. The chain joins TRBV5-6 to TRBJ1-1; weak D call: TRBD1 (5 bases). Trimming cost V 0 bases and J 4 bases, with 16 bases left between them. The germline V gene encodes CDR1 SGHDT and CDR2 YYEEEE. This CDR3 contains 16 residues. This CDR3 reads CASSLAEMEGPTEAFF. CDR3 nucleotides: TGTGCCAGCAGCTTGGCCGAAATGGAGGGGCCCACTGAAGCTTTCTTT.

At least ten counts were recorded for this clonotype. This chain uses TRBV6-1 with TRBJ1-5, with 7 positions matching TRBD1. Germline lookup yields CDR1 MNHNS and CDR2 SASEGT. The CDR3 covers 16 residues. V trimming: 4 bases; J trimming: 4 bases; junction bases outside the gene matches: 10. The chain's CDR3 is CASSGESGGLNQPQHF. Written as DNA, the CDR3 is TGTGCCAGCAGTGGGGAATCAGGGGGGCTTAATCAGCCCCAGCATTTT.

This clonotype appeared a few times. The rearrangement uses TRBV6-2 or TRBV6-3 and TRBJ2-1, with 7 bases identical to TRBD2. CDR3 length equals 18 residues. Germline V gene data show CDR1 as MNHEY and CDR2 as SVGEGT. Trimming at V came to 7 bases and at J to 2 bases, leaving 17 bases not matched to a gene. Here the CDR3 DNA reads TGTGCCAGCACCCCTCGTCCCCGGACTAGAGTCACCTACAATGAGCAGTTCTTC. It specifies CASTPRPRTRVTYNEQFF.

This clonotype was counted a few times. The genes are TRBV20-1 and TRBJ2-1, with TRBD2 identical over 9 bases. The CDR3 has 15 residues. Trimming took 5 bases from V and 4 from J; bases not matched to a gene: 9. The germline V gene has CDR1 DFQATT and CDR2 SNEGSKA (reference sequence). CDR3 in amino acids: CSAETSGRPYNEQFF. The CDR3 nucleotides are TGCAGTGCTGAAACTAGCGGGCGACCTTACAATGAGCAGTTCTTC.